The 21 T cell receptor beta chains given below trace back to one sample, sequenced in a study of molecular identifiers for immune sequencing clone quantification. MiXCR, applied by TCRdb to the PCR reads, yields one record per CDR3 protein. The top ten clones hold roughly 1.5% of a sample with some 12,000 distinct CDR3 sequences, around 18% of them seen once. Sequencing used naive CD8+ T cells from blood, with Jurkat cell RNA spiked in. Stated subset: FACS-sorted CD8+CD4-CCR7+CD45RA+ naive T cells. These receptors all come from a human donor in good health. Some libraries in this study had Jurkat cell RNA spiked in.

Ten or more counts support this clonotype. The chain employs TRBV18 and TRBJ2-7; 13 bases map to TRBD2. The CDR3 totals 16 residues. CDR1 is KGHSH, CDR2 LQKENI, per germline. The ends lost 6 bases at V and 5 bases at J; junction bases unmatched: 10. In DNA, the CDR3 is TGTGCCAGCTCGCCTACTAGCGGGAGGGCCTACCACGAGCAGTACTTC. Its protein is CASSPTSGRAYHEQYF.

Details on this clonotype: Possible read error: a much larger clone is one base away. V is TRBV3-1 and J is TRBJ1-6, with unresolved D. CDR3 length: 15 residues. Germline V gene lookup returns CDR1 LGHDT and CDR2 YNNKEL (reference sequence). Trimming took off 4 bases at V and 8 bases at J, with 15 bases between the two ends. The CDR3 bases are TGTGCCAGCAGCCCTATGACACGATGGGATTCACCCCTCCACTTT. Protein: CASSPMTRWDSPLHF.

This clonotype showed up just a few times. This sequence may be a read error, since a much larger clone differs from it by one base. The chain links TRBV30 to TRBJ2-7; unclear D gene. The CDR3 loop spans 12 amino acids. V lost 0 bases to trimming and J lost 9 bases, with 12 bases between them. In germline, CDR1 is GTSNPN, CDR2 SVGIG (reference sequence). The CDR3 region has the DNA TGTGCCTGGAGTGTAGACCGGCGGCGGCAGTACTTC. Translation gives CAWSVDRRRQYF.

This clonotype was observed many times. The chain links TRBV30 to TRBJ1-5; 9 bases map to TRBD1. The CDR3 extends over 15 amino acids. CDR1 is GTSNPN, CDR2 SVGIG, per germline (reference sequence). The V and J ends lost 5 bases and 1 base, in that order; junction bases with no gene match: 6. CDR3 nucleotide sequence: TGTGCCTGGGGGACAGGGATAGAGAGCAATCAGCCCCAGCATTTT. This sequence encodes CAWGTGIESNQPQHF.

Notes on this clonotype: A much larger clone is a single base away; this may be a read error. The V call is TRBV25-1, the J call TRBJ2-1; D not certain. The CDR3 totals 11 residues. Per the germline V gene, CDR1 is MGHDK and CDR2 is SYGVNS. This CDR3 reads CASSEFYEQSF. CDR3 coding DNA: TGTGCCAGCAGTGAATTCTATGAGCAGTCCTTC.

This clonotype is medium-sized. J is TRBJ1-5 and V is TRBV7-9; tentatively, D is TRBD1 (6 bases). The CDR3 contains 17 residues. CDR1 SEHNR and CDR2 FQNEAQ come from the germline V gene (reference sequence). Trimming stripped 1 base from V and 0 bases from J, with 13 bases between. The CDR3 region is CASSLVDRFDSNQPQHF. The CDR3 region has the DNA TGTGCCAGCAGCTTAGTCGACAGGTTCGATAGCAATCAGCCCCAGCATTTT.

Worth noting for this clonotype: It may be a read error: a sequence one base away is much more abundant. V is TRBV12-5 and J is TRBJ2-3; D unclear. The V end was cut by 7 bases, the J end by 2 bases, with 10 bases between. CDR3 length: 13 residues. Germline V gene data show CDR1 as LGHNT and CDR2 as FRNRAP. This CDR3 is CASEPGITDTQYF. The CDR3 DNA is TGTGCTAGTGAACCGGGTATCACAGATACGCAGTATTTT.

The chain is built from TRBV20-1 and TRBJ2-1, with D perhaps matching TRBD2 (6 bases). The ends were cut back, 3 bases at V and 3 bases at J, with 15 bases in the middle. Germline V gene lookup returns CDR1 DFQATT and CDR2 SNEGSKA (reference sequence). The CDR3 runs 15 residues. The DNA of the CDR3 is TGCAGTGCTAGGGAACCGCGGGGCCTCTACAATGAGCAGTTCTTC. Its protein product is CSAREPRGLYNEQFF.

This clonotype occurred a few times. The V gene is TRBV7-9, the J gene TRBJ2-5; possible D gene TRBD2, 5 bases. The V gene lost 5 bases and the J gene lost 1 base, with 17 bases spanning the gap. From germline, CDR1 is SEHNR and CDR2 FQNEAQ (reference sequence). This CDR3 has 16 amino acids. CDR3 protein: CASSPTRASPQETQYF. The DNA of the CDR3 is TGTGCCAGCAGCCCCACAAGGGCTAGCCCCCAAGAGACCCAGTACTTC.

This clonotype was observed at least ten times. The rearrangement joins TRBV27 to TRBJ2-7, with D perhaps TRBD2 (7 bases). Germline CDR1 is MNHEY and CDR2 is SMNVEV (reference sequence). The CDR3 sequence is 17 residues long. V lost 4 bases and J lost 2, with 21 bases in between. The DNA for the CDR3 is TGTGCCAGCAGTTATGGGGGGGCACGGTCGTCCCCCTACGAGCAGTACTTC. This gives the protein CASSYGGARSSPYEQYF.

By sample fraction, this clonotype is medium-sized. V is TRBV29-1 and J is TRBJ2-7; D possibly corresponds to TRBD2 (5 bases). The V end lost 7 bases, the J end lost 3 bases, and 19 bases lay between the germline ends. Germline loops: CDR1 SQVTM, CDR2 ANQGSEA. This CDR3 is 14 amino acids long. CDR3: CSATYAGRIYEQYF. Here the CDR3 DNA reads TGCAGCGCCACATACGCGGGTCGGATCTACGAGCAGTACTTC.

This clonotype has just a few counts. This clone may be a read error of a much larger clone one base away. The chain has TRBV4-1 and TRBJ2-7; no definite D call. The length of the CDR3 is 14 residues. Germline V lookup: CDR1 MGHRA, CDR2 YSYEKL. The chain's CDR3 is CASGQELPPYEQYF. The CDR3 DNA reads TGCGCCAGCGGCCAAGAATTGCCCCCCTACGAGCAGTACTTC.

The chain employs TRBV28 and TRBJ1-4; 7 nucleotides match TRBD1. This CDR3 has 16 amino acids. Trimming took 2 bases from V and 7 from J; bases not matched to a gene: 10. Germline V gene lookup returns CDR1 MDHEN and CDR2 SYDVKM. The CDR3 DNA follows: TGTGCCAGCAGTTTAGGACTAACAGGGGCGGCTGAAAAACTGTTTTTT. It codes for CASSLGLTGAAEKLFF.

Only a few counts were recorded for this clonotype. The genes are TRBV5-4 and TRBJ2-5; TRBD2 aligns across 10 bases. Germline V gene lookup returns CDR1 SGHNT and CDR2 YYREEE (reference sequence). Trimming at V came to 3 bases and at J to 5 bases, leaving 7 bases not matched to a gene. There are 15 residues in the CDR3. In DNA, the CDR3 is TGTGCCAGCAGCTCCTCTAGCGGGAGCGGTGAGACCCAGTACTTC. Its protein product is CASSSSSGSGETQYF.

As regards this clonotype: This may come from a read error, since a much larger clone is one base off. The rearrangement uses TRBV7-9 and TRBJ2-1, with unresolved D. The germline V gene has CDR1 SEHNR and CDR2 FQNEAQ (reference sequence). This CDR3 has 13 amino acids. Trimming removed 8 bases at V and 6 bases at J, with 14 bases between. The CDR3 loop reads CASDPSSFNEQFF. The CDR3 DNA sequence: TGTGCCAGCGACCCGAGCAGTTTCAATGAGCAGTTCTTC.

The V gene is TRBV7-2, the J gene TRBJ1-6, with a possible D match to TRBD1 (5 bases). The CDR3 runs to 13 residues. Trimming removed 3 bases from V and 10 bases from J, with 10 bases in between. From germline, CDR1 is SGHTA and CDR2 FQGNSA. The CDR3 nucleotides are TGTGCCAGCAGCTTTCCAGGGACCTCACCCCTCCACTTT. Translation: CASSFPGTSPLHF.

By sample share, this clonotype is medium-sized. The chain is built from TRBV4-1 and TRBJ2-1; TRBD2 aligns across 11 bases. From germline, CDR1 is MGHRA and CDR2 YSYEKL. The CDR3 loop spans 14 amino acids. The trim removed 8 bases at V and 7 bases at J, leaving 7 bases unmatched. CDR3 sequence reads: CASAMTSGMNEQFF. The CDR3 DNA reads TGCGCCAGCGCGATGACTAGCGGGATGAATGAGCAGTTCTTC.

Notes on this clonotype: A read error may be the cause here, since a much bigger clone is one base away. No conserved phenylalanine or tryptophan ends this CDR3, so it is likely a read error. This sequence joins TRBV27 and TRBJ2-7; TRBD2 matches at 7 bases. CDR3 length: 12 residues. Germline V lookup: CDR1 MNHEY, CDR2 SMNVEV (reference sequence). V gave up 8 bases and J gave up 2 bases; unmatched junction bases: 3. The CDR3 DNA follows: TGTGCCAGCTCCGCGGGGGCCTACGAGCAGTACCTC. It encodes CASSAGAYEQYL.

For this clonotype: A clone one base away is much larger, so this may be a read error. This chain links TRBV7-6 with TRBJ2-3; 9 positions agree with TRBD2. Germline-derived CDR1 and CDR2 are SGHVS and FNYEAQ. CDR3 size: 14 residues. DNA of the CDR3: TGTGCCAGCGGCTTGGCGGGAGGGGTAGATACGCAGTATTTT. It yields the protein CASGLAGGVDTQYF. The whole variable domain, filled in from reference TRBV7-6 and TRBJ2-3, reads GAGVSQSPRYKVTKRGQDVALRCDPISGHVSLYWYRQALGQGPEFLTYFNYEAQQDKSGLPNDRFSAERPEGSISTLTIQRTEQRDSAMYRCASGLAGGVDTQYFGPGTRLTVL.

Concerning this clonotype itself: A much bigger clone sits one base away, suggesting this may be a read error. The V gene is TRBV7-8, the J gene TRBJ2-1, with 9 bases lining up with TRBD2. Germline V gives CDR1 SGHVS, CDR2 FQNEAQ. The CDR3 sequence is 16 residues long. The CDR3 protein is CAGSLVAGASYNEQFF. The CDR3 DNA reads as TGTGCCGGCAGCTTAGTAGCGGGAGCCTCCTACAATGAGCAGTTCTTC.

This clonotype occurred many times. The rearrangement joins TRBV28 to TRBJ2-1; D not resolved. V lost 7 bases and J 2 bases, leaving 12 bases between the germline ends. The CDR3 is made up of 14 amino acids. Germline values: CDR1 MDHEN, CDR2 SYDVKM. CDR3 in amino acids: CASTHPAPYNEQFF. Here the CDR3 DNA reads TGTGCCAGCACCCACCCGGCTCCCTACAATGAGCAGTTCTTC.